Listed below are T cell receptor beta chains from one sample, sequenced in a study of somatic mutations in cytotoxic T cells in rheumatoid arthritis. Clones were sequenced by immunoSEQ multiplex PCR, and TCRdb holds only the in-frame ones, with some missing. The sample has 7,000 to 9,000 clones, about 80% seen once. Sample: CD8+ T cells sorted from blood. Receptors were obtained from a woman between 50 and 59 years old in good health. The CDR3 runs from the conserved cysteine through the conserved F or W. A D gene is named only where the DNA matches it firmly. Clone size appears in some rows only: once, few, many, or a class for an expanded clone.

V	D	size	J	DNA	CDR3
TRBV28	-	-	TRBJ2-7	TGTGCCAGCAGTTTCACTCAGGGGGGAGTTGACGAGCAGTATTTC	CASSFTQGGVDEQYF
TRBV19	TRBD2	-	TRBJ2-1	TGTGCCAGTAGGTCGGATAGCGGGGGGCCATACAATGAGCAGTTCTTC	CASRSDSGGPYNEQFF
TRBV11-2	-	-	TRBJ2-3	TGTGCCAGCAGCCTTCGCGTGGCAGGGGGCACAGATACGCAGTATTTT	CASSLRVAGGTDTQYF
TRBV6-5	-	-	TRBJ1-2	TGTGCCAGCAGTTCAGGTCTGGGCTATACCTTC	CASSSGLGYTF
TRBV4-1	-	-	TRBJ1-2	TGCGCCAGCAGCCAAGAGAACAGAGTCCCAATCAAATATGGCTACACCTTC	CASSQENRVPIKYGYTF
TRBV7-2	TRBD1	-	TRBJ1-2	TGTGCCAGCAGCCCTTGGACAGGGGACTATGGCTACACCTTC	CASSPWTGDYGYTF
TRBV9	TRBD2	large	TRBJ2-1	TGTGCCAGCAGCGTAGTCCTAGCGGGGGCCTACAATGAGCAGTTCTTC	CASSVVLAGAYNEQFF
TRBV19	TRBD1	-	TRBJ1-1	TGTGCCAGTAGACGACCCGAAGGACAGGTGAACACTGAAGCTTTCTTT	CASRRPEGQVNTEAFF
TRBV5-1	-	once	TRBJ1-2	TGCGCCAGCAGCTTCCCCACAAACAAAGATGGCTACACCTTC	CASSFPTNKDGYTF
TRBV9	-	-	TRBJ2-1	TGTGCCAGCAGCTACGACAGCTACAATGAGCAGTTCTTC	CASSYDSYNEQFF
TRBV7-6	TRBD1	-	TRBJ2-3	TGTGCCAGCAGCTTAGTGGCAGGGGGATCCACAGATACGCAGTATTTT	CASSLVAGGSTDTQYF
TRBV28	-	-	TRBJ2-2	TGTGCCAGCAGCCGAAGGATGGACAGCCCGCCTGGGGAGCTGTTTTTT	CASSRRMDSPPGELFF
TRBV2	TRBD2	few	TRBJ2-3	TGTGCCAGCAGTGGGGGGGCTAGCGGGGGCCTCTCCCCTGGGACGCAGTATTTT	CASSGGASGGLSPGTQYF
TRBV28	-	-	TRBJ2-2	TGTGCCAGCAGTTTTCCAGGGAATTCCGGGGAGCTGTTTTTT	CASSFPGNSGELFF
TRBV27	TRBD2	few	TRBJ2-1	TGTGCCAGCAGTATCCGTCGTAGCGGGGGGCTTTACAATGAGCAGTTCTTC	CASSIRRSGGLYNEQFF
TRBV29-1	-	-	TRBJ1-2	TGCAGCGTTGGGGAGGGGCATGGCTATGGCTACACCTTC	CSVGEGHGYGYTF
TRBV5-5	-	-	TRBJ1-1	TGTGCCAGCAGCTTGGTTGGGGCGAACACTGAAGCTTTCTTT	CASSLVGANTEAFF
TRBV4-1	-	-	TRBJ2-1	TGCGCCAGCAGCCAAGATCTAGGGGTTTACAATGAGCAGTTCTTC	CASSQDLGVYNEQFF
TRBV28	-	-	TRBJ1-2	TGTGCCAGCAGTTTATGGAACAGTATCTATGGCTACACCTTC	CASSLWNSIYGYTF
TRBV7-2	TRBD1	-	TRBJ1-5	TGTGCCAGCAGCTCAGGGGGTCAATTGAGCAATCAGCCCCAGCATTTT	CASSSGGQLSNQPQHF
TRBV6-5	-	-	TRBJ1-5	TGTGCCAGCAGTTACTGGGCAGGGGAACAGCCCCAGCATTTT	CASSYWAGEQPQHF
TRBV28	-	few	TRBJ1-6	TGTGCCAGCAGCCCCATTGGGCCTTTCAATTCACCCCTCCACTTT	CASSPIGPFNSPLHF
TRBV27	-	-	TRBJ2-4	TGTGCCAGCAGTTCCAGGGTTATTCTAGCCAAAAACATTCAGTACTTC	CASSSRVILAKNIQYF
TRBV7-9	TRBD2	-	TRBJ2-7	TGTGCCAGCAGCGTGACTAGCGGGGGCACCTACGAGCAGTACTTC	CASSVTSGGTYEQYF
TRBV10-3	-	-	TRBJ1-2	TGTGCCATCAGTGACAGAACCAAAACCCACTATGGCTACACCTTC	CAISDRTKTHYGYTF
TRBV4-1	TRBD2	-	TRBJ2-7	TGCGCCAGCAGCCATAGGACTAGCGGATTCTACGAGCAGTACTTC	CASSHRTSGFYEQYF
TRBV11-2	TRBD2	-	TRBJ2-1	TGTGCCAGCAGCTTTAGCGGGGGGCGGGACAATGAGCAGTTCTTC	CASSFSGGRDNEQFF
TRBV4-3	TRBD1	-	TRBJ1-2	TGCGCCAGCAGCCCATGGACAGGGGAAGAGTTTAACTATGGCTACACCTTC	CASSPWTGEEFNYGYTF
TRBV9	-	-	TRBJ1-3	TGTGCCAGCAGCCCCAGACAGGTCTCTGGAAACACCATATATTTT	CASSPRQVSGNTIYF
TRBV5-4	-	-	TRBJ1-5	TGTGCCAGCAGTCTGGGGGGGGCGGGAAATCAGCCCCAGCATTTT	CASSLGGAGNQPQHF
TRBV6-5	TRBD2	few	TRBJ2-1	TGTGCCAGCAGTTATTACTCTGGCGGGGGGGCTTATGAGCAGTTCTTC	CASSYYSGGGAYEQFF
TRBV5-8	-	-	TRBJ1-3	TGTGCCAGCAGCTTGGATATCAGCTCTGGAAACACCATATATTTT	CASSLDISSGNTIYF
TRBV28	-	few	TRBJ1-1	TGTGCCAGCAGTCGGCGGGGGTATCACACTGAAGCTTTCTTT	CASSRRGYHTEAFF
TRBV30	-	medium-sized	TRBJ2-7	TGTGCCTGGAGTCCGGGGGCGGGGGCGAACGAGCAGTACTTC	CAWSPGAGANEQYF
TRBV7-2	TRBD1	-	TRBJ1-2	TGTGCCAGCGTCAACGAGCCCACGGACAGGTTTAACTATGGCTACACCTTC	CASVNEPTDRFNYGYTF
TRBV19	-	once	TRBJ2-4	TGTGCCAGTAGTATTTGGGGGGGGGCCGGGGACATTCAGTACTTC	CASSIWGGAGDIQYF
TRBV6-5	-	-	TRBJ2-1	TGTGCCAGCAGTTCCCCTTTGAATGAGCAGTTCTTC	CASSSPLNEQFF
TRBV11-2	TRBD1	-	TRBJ2-1	TGTGCCAGCAGCTTCGCACCGGGACAGGGAAGCAATGAGCAGTTCTTC	CASSFAPGQGSNEQFF
TRBV27	TRBD2	few	TRBJ2-1	TGTGCCAGCAGTTTAAGTGTAGCGGGGTACAATGAGCAGTTCTTC	CASSLSVAGYNEQFF
TRBV11-1	TRBD2	-	TRBJ2-2	TGTGCCAGCAGCTTTGGGCTAGCGGGGGGTTCGAACACCGGGGAGCTGTTTTTT	CASSFGLAGGSNTGELFF
TRBV4-2	-	few	TRBJ1-1	TGTGCCAGCAGCCAAGGAAACTCAGACATGAACACTGAAGCTTTCTTT	CASSQGNSDMNTEAFF
TRBV29-1	-	once	TRBJ2-1	TGCAGCGTTGAACCGACTTTGACTAGCTACAATGAGCAGTTCTTC	CSVEPTLTSYNEQFF
TRBV5-4	-	few	TRBJ2-7	TGTGCCAGCAGCCGGGGGACAACGGGGGGCTACGAGCAGTACTTC	CASSRGTTGGYEQYF
TRBV28	TRBD2	-	TRBJ2-7	TGTGCCAGCAGTCTTCCTAGCGGGGTTTCCTACGAGCAGTACTTC	CASSLPSGVSYEQYF
TRBV7-7	-	-	TRBJ2-5	TGTGCTAGCAGCTTAGCCGGACAGACAGCCACACCACAAGAGACCCAGTACTTC	CASSLAGQTATPQETQYF
TRBV19	-	-	TRBJ2-1	TGTGCCAGTAGTATAGGTAGCTATGAGCAGTTCTTC	CASSIGSYEQFF